The source of this T cell receptor beta chain is a study of blood T cell repertoires in COVID-19 (TCRdb year 2020). Regarding the complete study: Collaborator samples came from the United States, Italy and Spain and covered acute and convalescent phases of COVID-19. The prospective study material was composed of cDNA or gDNA derived from T cells, B-cell-depleted T cells, or PBMCs. Deeply sampled blood TCRbeta repertoires from subjects exposed to, actively infected with, or recovered from COVID-19 were included in the dataset. The repertoires were made available in a free public database intended to serve as a resource for research on the immune response to SARS-CoV-2. The samples were drawn from the first 160 participants of the ongoing ImmuneRACE study and from some 1,300 subjects provided by 6 global collaborators. Sample metadata almost always included a de-identified subject ID, COVID-19 status, age in years and sex. Where available, HLA class I and class II types were obtained from metadata supplied by the sample provider rather than from assay-based typing.

Collaborating institutions collected whole blood in K2EDTA tubes following their own protocols. For TCRbeta analysis, collaborators shipped samples as frozen whole blood, isolated PBMCs, or DNA extracted from either of those sample types. CDR1 MNHEY and CDR2 SMNVEV were looked up in the germline V gene (reference sequence). For this chain, trimming is 2 bases at the V end and 2 bases at the J end, and the number of junction bases without a gene match is 1. The CDR3 sequence holds 14 residues, the cysteine and phenylalanine included. CDR3 DNA is the only sequence kept; it has 42 bases, read in frame from the first base. This clone is judged medium-sized (0.01 to 0.1%). Its recognized antigen is unknown. Base qualities are not at hand, and no much larger clone is one base apart. TCRbeta CDR3 regions were amplified from genomic DNA by means of the immunoSEQ Assay, a bias-controlled multiplex PCR. Under the source paper's analysis protocol: The number of nucleated cells in each sample was estimated by amplification of reference gene primers within the assay. To quantify the absolute abundance of each unique TCRbeta CDR3 rearrangement, sequence reads were collapsed and filtered. Productive Simpson clonality was computed per sample as the square root of Simpson's diversity index over productive rearrangements. Drawn from immuneACCESS, this table holds only the in-frame rearrangements with V and J called that TCRdb kept. Clones are partly lost; checked studies trace under half to an unresolved V gene and leave the rest unexplained. V and J calls plus clone size are reproduced from that table; the DNA served to infer D and trimming. This sample is represented by approximately 30,000 clones; 80% to 90% of them were singletons. The ten top clones hold about a quarter of the sample.

On the study overall, not on this receptor specifically: How much clinical and demographic metadata was included differed by source and by participant, and the metadata was provided uncurated.

Here the chain combines TRBV27 and TRBJ1-2; the junction holds 8 bases that match TRBD1. The receptor was isolated from an elderly woman with active or convalescent COVID-19. The sequenced sample consisted of peripheral blood. The nucleotide sequence reads as follows: TGTGCCAGCAGTTTACAGGGGGCCAACTATGGCTACACCTTC. It translates as CASSLQGANYGYTF.